This T cell receptor (beta chain) emerged from a study of monozygotic twins with inflammatory bowel disease. General study findings and limits: Compared with healthy twins, IBD patients shared fewer clonotypes with others, especially with disease activity.

In germline, CDR1 is SGHTA, CDR2 FQGNSA. This CDR3 is 13 amino acids long. Regarding this clonotype: Its antigen is as yet unknown.

After re-calling the 5' RACE reads, TCRdb lists one entry per CDR3 protein, DNA absent. The table lists about 450,000 distinct CDR3 sequences. Sequencing was carried out using blood. The chain uses TRBV7-2 and TRBJ1-1. This TCR came from a human donor with ulcerative colitis or Crohn's disease, or a healthy co-twin of an affected twin (not recorded which). The CDR3: CASSLVRVTEAFF.